Listed below are T cell receptor beta chains from one sample, sequenced in a study of OX40 agonist ivuxolimab in advanced cancers. Assay: immunoSEQ multiplex PCR; the TCRdb copy retains only in-frame clones and omits some. This sample carries some 50,000 clones, around 90% of them seen once, and the ten largest clones take around 11%. Sequencing used CD4+ or CD8+ T cells sorted from blood, obtained in a trial of the OX40 agonist ivuxolimab. All receptors come from an adult with an advanced solid tumor such as melanoma, head and neck, liver or kidney cancer. Both conserved end residues are part of each CDR3. A D gene is named only where the DNA matches it firmly. Some rows mark clone size as missing; the rest say once, few, many or name a class of expanded clone.

j_call v_call d_call clone_size cdr3_aa cdr3_nt
TRBJ1-2 TRBV9 - once CASSVGSDYGYTF TGTGCCAGCAGCGTAGGGTCGGACTATGGCTACACCTTC
TRBJ2-7 TRBV7-9 - - CASSLEGQITYEQYF TGTGCCAGCAGCTTAGAAGGGCAGATTACCTACGAGCAGTACTTC
TRBJ2-3 TRBV10-3 TRBD2 - CAISGLAGGSTDTQYF TGTGCCATCAGTGGTCTAGCGGGTGGATCTACAGATACGCAGTATTTT
TRBJ2-2 TRBV2 - - CASSGSFRLGELFF TGTGCCAGCAGTGGAAGTTTTAGGTTAGGGGAGCTGTTTTTT
TRBJ2-7 TRBV7-9 TRBD2 - CASSPKGASGRPSYEQYF TGTGCCAGCAGCCCCAAGGGAGCTAGCGGGAGGCCCTCCTACGAGCAGTACTTC
TRBJ1-2 TRBV13 - - CASSSVRTGNYGYTF TGTGCCAGCAGCTCGGTGCGGACGGGAAACTATGGCTACACCTTC
TRBJ1-6 TRBV5-4 - once CASTLWGVGSPLHF TGTGCCAGCACCCTATGGGGGGTAGGTTCACCCCTCCACTTT
TRBJ2-2 TRBV2 TRBD2 - CASNLGLAGGKISGELFF TGTGCCAGCAATTTAGGACTAGCGGGGGGTAAGATTTCCGGGGAGCTGTTTTTT
TRBJ2-4 TRBV5-1 - - CASSLGSSAKNIQYF TGCGCCAGCAGCTTGGGGAGCTCCGCCAAAAACATTCAGTACTTC
TRBJ1-2 TRBV12-5 TRBD1 - CASGPLIDRADGYTF TGTGCTAGTGGTCCTCTAATCGACAGGGCGGATGGCTACACCTTC
TRBJ1-1 TRBV12-5 - - CASGQVYEAFF TGTGCTAGTGGTCAGGTCTATGAAGCTTTCTTT
TRBJ1-1 TRBV29-1 - once CSVDRGINTEAFF TGCAGCGTTGACCGCGGGATAAACACTGAAGCTTTCTTT
TRBJ1-5 TRBV7-6 - - CASSSVGGGQPQHF TGTGCCAGCAGCTCCGTCGGGGGTGGTCAGCCCCAGCATTTT
TRBJ2-1 TRBV28 - - CASSPNRNEQFF TGTGCCAGCAGCCCTAACAGGAATGAGCAGTTCTTC
TRBJ1-1 TRBV27 TRBD1 - CASRTGGTEAFF TGTGCCAGCAGAACAGGGGGCACTGAAGCTTTCTTT
TRBJ2-1 TRBV5-4 TRBD2 few CASSSSGGTIYNEQFF TGTGCCAGCAGCTCTAGCGGGGGGACGATATACAATGAGCAGTTCTTC
TRBJ2-1 TRBV19 TRBD2 - CASSAWGLAAYNEQFF TGTGCCAGTAGTGCGTGGGGCCTAGCGGCTTACAATGAGCAGTTCTTC
TRBJ2-7 TRBV7-2 - - CASSLVEPPFEQYF TGTGCCAGCAGCTTAGTGGAGCCTCCGTTCGAGCAGTACTTC
TRBJ2-5 TRBV6-6 - - CASSYLLDTREETQYF TGTGCCAGCAGTTACTTGCTGGACACTCGCGAAGAGACCCAGTACTTC
TRBJ2-3 TRBV10-3 TRBD2 - CAISSSGGPRLDTQYF TGTGCCATCAGTTCTAGCGGGGGCCCCAGGTTAGATACGCAGTATTTT
TRBJ1-1 TRBV7-9 - - CASSPRTEAFF TGTGCCAGCAGCCCTCGGACGGAAGCTTTCTTT
TRBJ1-2 TRBV6-5 - - CASSYSGPLNYGYTF TGTGCCAGCAGTTACTCCGGACCTCTTAACTATGGCTACACCTTC
TRBJ2-7 TRBV2 TRBD1 - CASSEVPLQGAYVYEQYF TGTGCCAGCAGTGAAGTCCCTCTACAGGGGGCATATGTGTACGAGCAGTACTTC
TRBJ2-3 TRBV6-5 - - CAMGSPPRDTQYF TGTGCCATGGGTTCCCCCCCAAGAGATACGCAGTATTTT
TRBJ2-5 TRBV9 TRBD2 - CASSASLAGGPRETQYF TGTGCCAGCAGCGCCTCGTTAGCGGGAGGGCCGAGAGAGACCCAGTACTTC
TRBJ1-1 TRBV19 - few CASSIGGQSEAFF TGTGCCAGTAGTATAGGTGGGCAGAGTGAAGCTTTCTTT
TRBJ2-2 TRBV28 - - CASSLRGSGELFF TGTGCCAGCAGTTTAAGGGGCTCCGGGGAGCTGTTTTTT
TRBJ2-1 TRBV2 - - CASMGTYNEQFF TGTGCCAGCATGGGCACCTACAATGAGCAGTTCTTC
TRBJ2-7 TRBV28 TRBD2 - CASSFREVIHEQYF TGTGCCAGCAGTTTCCGGGAGGTAATCCACGAGCAGTACTTC
TRBJ2-4 TRBV6-1 TRBD2 - CASSEGLAGIAKNIQYF TGTGCCAGCAGTGAAGGACTAGCGGGAATAGCCAAAAACATTCAGTACTTC
TRBJ1-2 TRBV11-2 - - CASRQNYGYTF TGTGCCAGCAGACAGAACTATGGCTACACCTTC
TRBJ2-7 TRBV30 TRBD2 - CAWSGTSGWYEQYF TGTGCCTGGAGTGGGACTAGCGGGTGGTACGAGCAGTACTTC
TRBJ1-1 TRBV5-8 - - CASSLWGSQGTEAFF TGTGCCAGCAGCTTATGGGGGTCCCAGGGCACTGAAGCTTTCTTT
TRBJ2-7 TRBV6-5 - - CASSSGIGPYEQYF TGTGCCAGCAGTTCCGGCATAGGCCCCTACGAGCAGTACTTC